These 2 T cell receptor beta chains originate from one sample sequenced in a study of blood T cell repertoires in COVID-19. Sequenced by immunoSEQ multiplex PCR; TCRdb stores in-frame clones only, minus some. Here the sample spans 75,000 to 90,000 clones, roughly 78% being singletons. Sequencing used peripheral blood. The receptors stem from a man in his 60s with COVID-19, enrolled during active disease.

The chain's CDR3 is CASSPGTGLRYGYTF. The DNA for the CDR3 is TGTGCCAGCAGTCCCGGGACAGGGTTACGGTATGGCTACACCTTC. V is TRBV6-2 or TRBV6-3 and J is TRBJ1-2; 9 bases agree with TRBD1. Germline CDR1 and CDR2: MNHEY and SVGEGT. V lost 5 bases to trimming and J lost 5 bases; unmatched junction nucleotides: 9. The CDR3 has 15 residues.

The rearrangement uses TRBV2 and TRBJ2-7, with D unclear. The CDR3 is 12 residues long. The V end lost 4 bases, the J end lost 2 bases, and 6 bases lay between the germline ends. Per germline, CDR1 SNHLY and CDR2 FYNNEI. The CDR3 here is CASSGQTYEQYF. The DNA of the CDR3 is TGTGCCAGCAGTGGACAAACCTACGAGCAGTACTTC.